What follows is one T cell receptor beta chain and its context. Its matching antigen is unknown. The CDR3 is 13 residues long. V shed 1 base and J shed 3 bases, with 6 bases lying between them. CDR1 is SEHNR, CDR2 FQNEAQ, per germline (reference sequence). These data come from a study of OX40 agonist ivuxolimab in advanced cancers. About the research overall: Patients received intravenous ivuxolimab every 2 weeks at 0.01 to 10 mg/kg. Mean age 60 years, range roughly 20 to 85; nearly 85% male.

Study findings and constraints: There were, on average, more expanded clones in CD8+ T cells than in CD4+.

The data were produced by immunoSEQ multiplex PCR, yet TCRdb's version contains in-frame clones alone and is incomplete. This sample has about 76,000 clones; 75% to 90% occur once, and the top ten carry roughly 6%. Sequencing was performed on CD4+ or CD8+ T cells sorted from blood, taken in a trial of the OX40 agonist ivuxolimab. This TCR was sampled from an adult with an advanced solid tumor such as melanoma, head and neck, liver or kidney cancer. The chain uses TRBV7-9 and TRBJ1-2, with D hard to call. The DNA of the CDR3 is TGTGCCAGCAGCTTAGAGCAGCACTATGGCTACACCTTC. This gives the protein CASSLEQHYGYTF.